This TCR beta chain was profiled in a study of T-cell reconstitution after alpha-beta-depleted transplantation in children. The TCRbeta library incorporated unique molecular identifiers. TCRdb used MiXCR to reprocess the PCR reads, holding one entry per CDR3 protein. The sample includes around 300,000 distinct CDR3 sequences, more than 20% of them seen just once. Germline V gene data show CDR1 as LGHDT and CDR2 as YNNKEL (reference sequence). Deletions cut 1 base from V and 3 bases from J, with 13 bases between. This CDR3 spans 15 amino acids. This clonotype came up a few times. The antigen is undetermined. General study findings and limits: By about two months after transplant, alpha-beta T cells reportedly arose from several hundred graft clones that had expanded.

The genes are TRBV3-1 and TRBJ2-7; D remains unclear. The clonotype originates from a male patient younger than 18 who had a stem cell transplant for acute lymphoblastic leukemia, so the T cells may come from the graft donor. The sample here was PBMCs, mostly from graft donor cells, taken 180 days after TCRalphabeta/CD19-depleted stem cell transplant. The CDR3 DNA sequence: TGTGCCAGCAGCCAAGCTAGTTCTCGACTCTACGAGCAGTACTTC. This encodes CASSQASSRLYEQYF.